This T cell receptor (beta chain) is drawn from a study of blood T cell repertoires in COVID-19. Per the original methods: Quantification of nucleated cells was approximated via reference gene primer amplification. Profiled with immunoSEQ multiplex PCR; TCRdb holds only in-frame clones, not every one. The D gene and trimming were derived from the DNA, and the V and J assignments and clone size from that table. This sample yields approximately 57,000 clones, of which about 86% are seen a single time; 3.5% to 4.5% belongs to the top ten. Sequencing was done on a sample of peripheral blood. The clonotype comes from a man aged 50 to 60 with acute or convalescent COVID-19.

CDR3 loop: CASSSWTGTTF. The CDR3 bases are TGTGCCAGTAGTTCTTGGACAGGGACTACCTTC. This chain links TRBV19 with TRBJ1-2, with 8 bases fitting TRBD1. Germline-derived CDR1 and CDR2 are LNHDA and SQIVND (reference sequence). CDR3 size: 11 residues. V lost 5 bases and J lost 14; bases outside the gene matches: 7.